These 22 T cell receptor beta chains were sequenced from one sample in a study of T-cell memory formation after mild COVID-19. TCRdb analysed the 5' RACE reads with MiXCR anew, one entry per CDR3 protein. Among 470,000 or so distinct CDR3 sequences, roughly 18% were seen once, and the ten largest hold over 9%. Sequences were obtained from PBMCs or a T cell subset sorted from them (not recorded which). The receptors stem from an adult woman who had mild COVID-19 (a few samples of this study predate the infection). Cell type and time point are not known.

This clonotype has only a few counts. A read error may account for a junction end that differs from germline. The CDR3 bases are TGTGCCAGCAGTCCAGGGGGTTTTTCCTATTGCTACACCTTC. It translates to CASSPGGFSYCYTF. V gene TRBV6-2 or TRBV6-3 combines with J gene TRBJ1-2; TRBD1 matches at 7 bases. CDR3 length equals 14 residues. CDR1 is MNHEY and CDR2 is SVGEGT in the germline V gene.

This sequence joins TRBV9 and TRBJ1-6; D is possibly TRBD1 (5 bases). The CDR3 extends over 15 amino acids. V was shortened by 4 bases and J by 5 bases, with 13 bases between the two germline ends. Germline CDR1 reads SGDLS; CDR2 reads YYNGEE. CDR3 region: CASSPQGGNNSPLHF. Here the CDR3 DNA reads TGTGCCAGCAGCCCTCAGGGAGGAAATAATTCACCCCTCCACTTT.

The CDR3 DNA follows: TGCAGCGTTCGACAGGGTGAGAACACTGAAGCTTTCTTT. Translation: CSVRQGENTEAFF. This chain links TRBV29-1 with TRBJ1-1; TRBD1 matches at 7 bases. The CDR3 totals 13 residues. J was trimmed by 1 base and V by 5 bases; bases with no gene match: 4. Per germline, CDR1 SQVTM and CDR2 ANQGSEA.

There are a few counts of this clonotype. The chain has TRBV10-3 and TRBJ2-5; possible D gene TRBD1, 6 bases. The CDR3 runs 14 residues. Trimming left V 2 bases short and J 4 bases short, with 11 bases between. The germline gives CDR1 ENHRY, CDR2 SYGVKD. The DNA for the CDR3 is TGTGCCATCAGTGAGCGACAGGAAGGAGAGACCCAGTACTTC. It is translated as CAISERQEGETQYF.

DNA for the CDR3: TGTGCCAGCAGCAAAGTGGCGCAGGGCAAGAGGTCCTACGAGCAGTACTTC. Its protein is CASSKVAQGKRSYEQYF. The rearrangement joins TRBV21-1 to TRBJ2-7; TRBD1, as called in the table, went unchecked against the DNA. TRBV21-1 represents a pseudogene. There are 17 residues in the CDR3.

The sample holds a few counts of this clonotype. This chain uses TRBV10-3 with TRBJ2-7; TRBD2 agrees at 9 bases. This CDR3 has 14 residues. CDR1 ENHRY and CDR2 SYGVKD come from the germline V gene. J was trimmed by 3 bases and V by 4 bases; bases with no gene match: 4. The CDR3 protein is CAISVSGGIYEQYF. As DNA, the CDR3 is TGTGCCATCAGTGTTAGCGGGGGCATCTACGAGCAGTACTTC.

The chain employs TRBV7-9 and TRBJ2-1; 11 bases agree with TRBD2. V was pared by 2 bases and J by 5 bases, with 5 bases of the junction left unmatched. The CDR3 has 16 residues. Germline lookup yields CDR1 SEHNR and CDR2 FQNEAQ (reference sequence). The CDR3 spells CASSLSLAGGHNEQFF. The CDR3 region has the DNA TGTGCCAGCAGCTTATCCCTAGCGGGAGGACACAATGAGCAGTTCTTC.

This clonotype appeared a few times. This chain connects TRBV18 to TRBJ2-5; D not resolved. The CDR3 totals 14 residues. From germline, CDR1 is KGHSH and CDR2 LQKENI. The V end lost 4 bases, the J end lost 4 bases, and 13 bases lay between the germline ends. The chain's CDR3 is CASSLNAGRETQYF. CDR3 in DNA: TGTGCCAGCTCACTGAACGCAGGACGAGAGACCCAGTACTTC.

In this sample, this clonotype turned up many times. V usage is TRBV7-2 and J usage is TRBJ2-7; D is uncertain. V lost 6 bases to trimming and J lost 1 base, with 19 bases between them. There are 16 residues in the CDR3. CDR1 is SGHTA, CDR2 FQGNSA, per germline. The CDR3 DNA is TGTGCCAGCAGTCCCGAAGGGCGCGACGGGTCCTACGAGCAGTACTTC. Residues: CASSPEGRDGSYEQYF.

The CDR3 loop is CASSPGSGYQETQYF. As DNA, the CDR3 is TGTGCCAGCAGTCCCGGTAGCGGCTACCAAGAGACCCAGTACTTC. The chain recombines TRBV6-6 with TRBJ2-5; TRBD2 is a possible D gene (6 bases). The germline V gene has CDR1 MNHNY and CDR2 SVGAGI (reference sequence). CDR3 length: 15 amino acids. The V end was cut by 5 bases, the J end by 0 bases, with 13 bases between.

There are a few counts of this clonotype. The CDR3 spells CASSVASRGRETQYF. For the CDR3, the DNA is TGTGCCAGCAGCGTAGCCAGCAGGGGAAGAGAGACCCAGTACTTC. V and J are TRBV9 and TRBJ2-5, with a weak D call TRBD1 (6 bases). The ends were cut back, 0 bases at V and 4 bases at J, with 13 bases in the middle. There are 15 residues in the CDR3. Germline CDR1 reads SGDLS; CDR2 reads YYNGEE.

The table lists this clonotype with a few counts. This chain connects TRBV5-1 to TRBJ2-7; the match to TRBD2 covers 10 bases. CDR3 size: 16 residues. The germline gives CDR1 SGHRS, CDR2 YFSETQ. Trimming removed 4 bases from V and 1 base from J; junction bases left unmatched: 8. DNA for the CDR3: TGCGCCAGCAGCATAACCGGACTAGCGGTTTCCTACGAGCAGTACTTC. Protein product: CASSITGLAVSYEQYF.

The J gene is TRBJ2-4, the V gene TRBV9, with D possibly TRBD1 on 5 matching bases. Trimming cost V 0 bases and J 5 bases, with 6 bases left between them. Germline CDR1 and CDR2: SGDLS and YYNGEE. The CDR3 has 13 amino acids. The CDR3 reads CASSVAGQNIQYF. In nucleotides, the CDR3 is TGTGCCAGCAGCGTAGCAGGGCAAAACATTCAGTACTTC.

This clonotype was observed a handful of times. The chain recombines TRBV7-9 with TRBJ1-4; the D is unclear. This CDR3 has 12 residues. Germline CDR1 and CDR2: SEHNR and FQNEAQ (reference sequence). V lost 3 bases to trimming and J lost 8 bases, with 7 bases between them. CDR3 loop: CASSFASEKLFF. The CDR3 nucleotides read TGTGCCAGCAGCTTCGCTTCAGAAAAACTGTTTTTT.

This clonotype was seen more than once but under ten times. CDR3 sequence (DNA): TGTGCCAGCCAAGCGACTGGGGCCAACGTCCTGACTTTC. The encoded protein is CASQATGANVLTF. This chain links TRBV7-2 with TRBJ2-6, with D unclear. Trimming removed 8 bases from V and 2 bases from J, with 7 bases in between. The CDR3 is 13 amino acids. Germline-derived CDR1 and CDR2 are SGHTA and FQGNSA.

This clonotype turned up a few times. The V and J genes are TRBV5-1 and TRBJ2-7, with a possible D match to TRBD1 (6 bases). Germline values: CDR1 SGHRS, CDR2 YFSETQ. The CDR3 consists of 16 residues. The ends were cut back, 4 bases at V and 7 bases at J, with 24 bases in the middle. CDR3 DNA: TGCGCCAGCAGCACCGGACAGCAAGATTCAGTACGAGAGCAGTACTTC. Its protein product is CASSTGQQDSVREQYF.

The chain employs TRBV7-8 and TRBJ1-4, with TRBD1 matching over 9 bases. Germline values: CDR1 SGHVS, CDR2 FQNEAQ. The V gene end was trimmed by 2 bases and the J gene end by 3 bases; junction bases not matched to a gene: 7. The CDR3 runs 17 residues. The CDR3 loop reads CASSLHQRTGANEKLFF. In nucleotides, the CDR3 is TGTGCCAGCAGCTTACACCAACGGACAGGGGCTAATGAAAAACTGTTTTTT.

This clonotype turned up a few times. This chain joins TRBV9 and TRBJ2-2; maybe TRBD2 (6 bases). The CDR3 contains 15 residues. V lost 0 bases and J 4 bases, leaving 10 bases between the germline ends. Germline V gives CDR1 SGDLS, CDR2 YYNGEE. The CDR3 sequence: CASSVAEGFTGELFF. CDR3 bases: TGTGCCAGCAGCGTAGCGGAGGGTTTCACCGGGGAGCTGTTTTTT.

V and J are TRBV7-6 and TRBJ1-4; TRBD1 matches at 8 bases. This CDR3 has 17 residues. Trimming removed 4 bases from V and 4 bases from J; junction bases left unmatched: 11. The germline gives CDR1 SGHVS, CDR2 FNYEAQ. The CDR3 is CASSSTGALNLNEKLFF. CDR3 sequence (DNA): TGTGCCAGCAGCTCGACAGGGGCCCTGAACCTTAATGAAAAACTGTTTTTT.

J is TRBJ2-3 and V is TRBV6-5; D is unclear. Germline CDR1 MNHEY, CDR2 SVGAGI. Trimming removed 6 bases from V and 2 bases from J, with 18 bases in between. This CDR3 is built from 16 residues. The CDR3 loop is CASSTTEETYTDTQYF. The CDR3 coding sequence is TGTGCCAGCAGCACTACAGAGGAAACGTACACAGATACGCAGTATTTT.

This clonotype was recorded a few times. The rearrangement uses TRBV29-1 and TRBJ1-2, with D unresolved. The CDR3 is made up of 12 amino acids. V dropped 5 bases and J dropped 7 bases, with 14 bases sitting between them. CDR1 SQVTM and CDR2 ANQGSEA come from the germline V gene. In nucleotides, the CDR3 is TGCAGCGTTTTAATGGTTTCTGGTGGCTACACCTTC. Protein: CSVLMVSGGYTF.

The rearrangement links TRBV7-6 to TRBJ2-1; weak D call: TRBD1 (5 bases). V shed 6 bases and J shed 4 bases, with 13 bases lying between them. The CDR3 extends over 14 amino acids. The germline gives CDR1 SGHVS, CDR2 FNYEAQ. In nucleotides, the CDR3 is TGTGCCAGCAGAAGAGGACACGGATACAATGAGCAGTTCTTC. It specifies CASRRGHGYNEQFF.